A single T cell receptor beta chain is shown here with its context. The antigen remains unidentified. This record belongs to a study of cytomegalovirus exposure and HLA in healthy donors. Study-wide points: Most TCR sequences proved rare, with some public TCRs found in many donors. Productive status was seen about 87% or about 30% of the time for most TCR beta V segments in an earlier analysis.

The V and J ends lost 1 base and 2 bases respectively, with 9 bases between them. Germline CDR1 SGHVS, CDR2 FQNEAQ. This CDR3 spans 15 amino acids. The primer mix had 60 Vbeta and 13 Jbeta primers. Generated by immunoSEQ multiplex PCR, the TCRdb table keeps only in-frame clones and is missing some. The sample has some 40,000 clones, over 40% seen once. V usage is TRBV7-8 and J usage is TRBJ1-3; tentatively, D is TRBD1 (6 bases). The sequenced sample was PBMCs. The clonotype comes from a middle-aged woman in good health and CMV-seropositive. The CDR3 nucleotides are TGTGCCAGCAGCTTAGGGAACAGGGCTGGAAACACCATATATTTT. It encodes CASSLGNRAGNTIYF.